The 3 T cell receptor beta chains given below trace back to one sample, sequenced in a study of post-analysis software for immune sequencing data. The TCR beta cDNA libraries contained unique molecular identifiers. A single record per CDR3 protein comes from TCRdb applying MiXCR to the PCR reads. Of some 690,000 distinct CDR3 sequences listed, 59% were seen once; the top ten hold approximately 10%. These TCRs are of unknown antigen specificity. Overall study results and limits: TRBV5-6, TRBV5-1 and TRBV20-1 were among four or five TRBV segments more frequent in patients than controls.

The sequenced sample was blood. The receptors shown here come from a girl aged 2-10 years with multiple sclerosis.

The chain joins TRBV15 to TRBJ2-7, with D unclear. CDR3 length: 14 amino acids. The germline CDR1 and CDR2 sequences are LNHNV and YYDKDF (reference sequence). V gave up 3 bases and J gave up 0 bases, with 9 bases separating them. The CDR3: CATSSDTSSYEQYF. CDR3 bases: TGTGCCACCAGCAGCGACACGAGCTCCTACGAGCAGTACTTC.

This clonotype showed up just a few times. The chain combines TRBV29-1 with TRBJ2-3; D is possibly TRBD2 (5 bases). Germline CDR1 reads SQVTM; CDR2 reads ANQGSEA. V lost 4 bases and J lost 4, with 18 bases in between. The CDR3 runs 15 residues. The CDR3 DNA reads TGCAGCGTTGGGGTCGGGAATTCGTGTGCAGATACGCAGTATTTT. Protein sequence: CSVGVGNSCADTQYF.

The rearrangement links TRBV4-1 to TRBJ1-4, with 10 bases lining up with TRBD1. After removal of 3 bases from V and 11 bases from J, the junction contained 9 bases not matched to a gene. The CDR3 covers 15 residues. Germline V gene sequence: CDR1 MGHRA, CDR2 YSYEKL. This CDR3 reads CASSQATGGLLKLFF. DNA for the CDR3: TGCGCCAGCAGCCAGGCGACAGGGGGCTTGCTGAAACTGTTTTTT.